This T cell receptor (beta chain) appears in the sequencing data of a study of control samples from healthy donors and cancer patients. Trimming cost V 1 base and J 9 bases, with 16 bases left between them. CDR3 length: 16 residues. CDR1 and CDR2 from the germline V gene are SGHVS and FQNEAQ. Libraries were prepared by immunoSEQ multiplex PCR; TCRdb keeps only in-frame clonotypes and omits some of them. The sample consists of about 170,000 clones, just over 90% of them appearing once. Material for sequencing was blood. The clonotype was recovered from a woman between 55 and 75 years old in good health. The chain couples TRBV7-8 to TRBJ1-6, with D uncertain. The CDR3: CASSLGPGRIGSPLHF. CDR3 DNA sequence: TGTGCCAGCAGCTTAGGGCCGGGCAGAATAGGTTCACCCCTCCACTTT.